This is a list of T cell receptor beta chains from one sample in a study of CD8+CD57+ T cells in acquired aplastic anemia. TCRdb ran MiXCR on the reads and lists one entry per CDR3 protein. The top ten clones hold more than 30% of a sample with 150,000 to 200,000 distinct CDR3 sequences, 40% to 50% of them seen once. Sample: sorted CD4+, CD8+, or CD8+CD57+ T cells (not recorded which) from PBMCs. These receptors were collected from a human donor with aplastic anemia. The CDR3 runs from the conserved cysteine through the conserved F or W. The D gene is left open where the match is weak. A clone size is listed for some rows: how often the clone was seen (once, few, many), or a class if it is expanded.

j_call: TRBJ2-1
clone_size: NA
v_call: TRBV11-3
d_call: NA
cdr3_aa: CASSQGLYNEQVF
cdr3_nt: TGTGCCAGCAGCCAGGGTCTGTACAATGAGCAGGTCTTC

j_call: TRBJ1-2
clone_size: NA
v_call: TRBV5-6
d_call: TRBD1
cdr3_aa: CASSLQLDRVGGYTF
cdr3_nt: TGTGCCAGCAGCCTGCAGCTGGACAGGGTTGGGGGCTACACCTTC

j_call: TRBJ1-1
clone_size: NA
v_call: TRBV11-1
d_call: TRBD1
cdr3_aa: CASSFPGGELSTEAFF
cdr3_nt: TGTGCCAGCAGCTTCCCAGGGGGCGAGTTGTCCACTGAAGCTTTCTTT

j_call: TRBJ2-1
clone_size: NA
v_call: TRBV2
d_call: NA
cdr3_aa: CASRTSLHEQFF
cdr3_nt: TGTGCCAGCAGAACAAGTTTGCATGAGCAGTTCTTC

j_call: TRBJ2-7
clone_size: few
v_call: TRBV24-1
d_call: NA
cdr3_aa: CATSDLPRAAYEQYF
cdr3_nt: TGTGCCACCAGTGATTTGCCGAGGGCGGCCTACGAGCAGTACTTC

j_call: TRBJ1-1
clone_size: many
v_call: TRBV5-1
d_call: NA
cdr3_aa: CASGSSGVNTEAFF
cdr3_nt: TGCGCCAGCGGCTCCTCAGGGGTGAACACTGAAGCTTTCTTT

j_call: TRBJ2-5
clone_size: NA
v_call: TRBV20-1
d_call: NA
cdr3_aa: CSSTRRNIPAQYF
cdr3_nt: TGCAGTTCCACGAGGAGAAATATCCCGGCCCAGTACTTC

j_call: TRBJ2-5
clone_size: NA
v_call: TRBV7-6
d_call: TRBD2
cdr3_aa: CASSSPLGTSGAEETQYF
cdr3_nt: TGTGCCAGCAGCTCCCCCCTGGGGACTAGCGGGGCCGAAGAGACCCAGTACTTC

j_call: TRBJ1-5
clone_size: many
v_call: TRBV19
d_call: NA
cdr3_aa: CASRPGAQPQHF
cdr3_nt: TGTGCCAGTAGGCCGGGGGCTCAGCCCCAGCATTTT

j_call: TRBJ1-1
clone_size: NA
v_call: TRBV30
d_call: NA
cdr3_aa: CAWSLDILTGVDTEAFF
cdr3_nt: TGTGCCTGGAGTCTTGACATCTTGACAGGCGTAGATACTGAAGCTTTCTTT

j_call: TRBJ1-2
clone_size: many
v_call: TRBV5-1
d_call: NA
cdr3_aa: CASSSREPNGGYTF
cdr3_nt: TGCGCCAGCAGCTCCCGGGAGCCCAACGGTGGCTACACCTTC

j_call: TRBJ1-2
clone_size: few
v_call: TRBV29-1
d_call: TRBD1
cdr3_aa: CSVRQGRTGYGYTF
cdr3_nt: TGCAGCGTTCGACAGGGAAGGACCGGCTATGGCTACACCTTC

j_call: TRBJ1-1
clone_size: many
v_call: TRBV7-8
d_call: NA
cdr3_aa: CASSLDGGLDTEAFF
cdr3_nt: TGTGCCAGCAGCTTAGACGGGGGGCTGGACACTGAAGCTTTCTTT

j_call: TRBJ1-5
clone_size: NA
v_call: TRBV15
d_call: NA
cdr3_aa: CATSRDQGRWQPQHF
cdr3_nt: TGTGCCACCAGCAGAGATCAAGGGCGCTGGCAGCCCCAGCATTTT

j_call: TRBJ2-3
clone_size: NA
v_call: TRBV5-6
d_call: NA
cdr3_aa: CASSLVRKNTDTQYF
cdr3_nt: TGTGCCAGCAGCTTGGTGAGGAAGAACACAGATACGCAGTATTTT

j_call: TRBJ2-1
clone_size: few
v_call: TRBV7-3
d_call: TRBD1
cdr3_aa: CASSATGEDEQFF
cdr3_nt: TGTGCCAGCAGCGCGACAGGGGAGGATGAGCAGTTCTTC

j_call: TRBJ1-1
clone_size: many
v_call: TRBV9
d_call: NA
cdr3_aa: CASSADGGQNTEAFF
cdr3_nt: TGTGCCAGCAGCGCCGACGGGGGGCAGAACACTGAAGCTTTCTTT

j_call: TRBJ1-1
clone_size: few
v_call: TRBV12-3/TRBV12-4
d_call: NA
cdr3_aa: CASSITTNTEAFF
cdr3_nt: TGTGCCAGCAGTATTACGACGAACACTGAAGCTTTCTTT

j_call: TRBJ2-3
clone_size: once
v_call: TRBV2
d_call: NA
cdr3_aa: CASSEGGDTQYF
cdr3_nt: TGTGCCAGCAGTGAAGGGGGCGATACGCAGTATTTT

j_call: TRBJ1-2
clone_size: many
v_call: TRBV6-4
d_call: TRBD1
cdr3_aa: CASSVIRDRGHGYTF
cdr3_nt: TGTGCCAGCAGTGTCATCCGGGACAGGGGACATGGCTACACCTTC

j_call: TRBJ2-2
clone_size: NA
v_call: TRBV30
d_call: NA
cdr3_aa: CAWSVGAGTGELFF
cdr3_nt: TGTGCCTGGAGTGTGGGGGCCGGTACCGGGGAGCTGTTTTTT

j_call: TRBJ2-2
clone_size: few
v_call: TRBV19
d_call: TRBD2
cdr3_aa: CASSILLKGGPTGELFF
cdr3_nt: TGTGCCAGTAGTATTTTGTTGAAGGGAGGGCCAACCGGGGAGCTGTTTTTT

j_call: TRBJ1-6
clone_size: NA
v_call: TRBV2
d_call: TRBD1
cdr3_aa: CASSEGQGPPLHF
cdr3_nt: TGTGCCAGCAGTGAGGGACAGGGGCCACCCCTCCACTTT

j_call: TRBJ1-6
clone_size: NA
v_call: TRBV19
d_call: TRBD1
cdr3_aa: CASQGERSPLHF
cdr3_nt: TGTGCCAGTCAGGGGGAGCGTTCACCCCTCCACTTT

j_call: TRBJ1-1
clone_size: NA
v_call: TRBV9
d_call: TRBD1
cdr3_aa: CASSTRTGQAIAFF
cdr3_nt: TGTGCCAGCAGCACCAGGACAGGGCAAGCGATTGCTTTCTTT

j_call: TRBJ2-1
clone_size: NA
v_call: TRBV7-6
d_call: TRBD2
cdr3_aa: CASSFGTNLYNEQFF
cdr3_nt: TGTGCCAGCAGCTTCGGGACTAATCTATACAATGAGCAGTTCTTC

j_call: TRBJ1-5
clone_size: NA
v_call: TRBV20-1
d_call: NA
cdr3_aa: CSARDFLQPQHF
cdr3_nt: TGCAGTGCTAGAGACTTTCTGCAGCCCCAGCATTTT

j_call: TRBJ2-1
clone_size: many
v_call: TRBV4-2
d_call: NA
cdr3_aa: CASSQETGTSSYNEQFF
cdr3_nt: TGTGCCAGCAGCCAAGAAACGGGTACAAGCTCCTACAATGAGCAGTTCTTC

j_call: TRBJ2-1
clone_size: NA
v_call: TRBV30
d_call: NA
cdr3_aa: CAWSVSGSDEQFF
cdr3_nt: TGTGCCTGGAGTGTTTCGGGGAGCGATGAGCAGTTCTTC

j_call: TRBJ1-2
clone_size: many
v_call: TRBV9
d_call: NA
cdr3_aa: CASSVERDPFPNYGYTF
cdr3_nt: TGTGCCAGCAGCGTAGAAAGGGATCCTTTCCCTAACTATGGCTACACCTTC